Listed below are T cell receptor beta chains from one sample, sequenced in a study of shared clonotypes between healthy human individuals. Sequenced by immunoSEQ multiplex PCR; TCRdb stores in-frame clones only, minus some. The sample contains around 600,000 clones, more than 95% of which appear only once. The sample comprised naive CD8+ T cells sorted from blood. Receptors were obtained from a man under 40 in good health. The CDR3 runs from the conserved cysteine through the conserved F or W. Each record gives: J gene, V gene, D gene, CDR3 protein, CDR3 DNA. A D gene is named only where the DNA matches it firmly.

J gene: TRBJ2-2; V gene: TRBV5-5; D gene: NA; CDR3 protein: CASSLYSGGTGELFF; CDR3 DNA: TGTGCCAGCAGCTTGTATTCTGGGGGCACCGGGGAGCTGTTTTTT
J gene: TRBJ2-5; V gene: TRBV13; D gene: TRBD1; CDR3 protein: CASSSDRAQETQYF; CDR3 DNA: TGTGCCAGCAGCTCGGACAGGGCTCAGGAGACCCAGTACTTC
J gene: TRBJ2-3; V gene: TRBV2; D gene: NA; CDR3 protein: CASIPRGARKDTQYF; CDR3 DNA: TGTGCCAGCATCCCTAGGGGGGCCAGAAAGGATACGCAGTATTTT
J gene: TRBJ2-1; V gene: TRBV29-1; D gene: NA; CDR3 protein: CSVDQGSVYNEQFF; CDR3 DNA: TGCAGCGTTGATCAGGGAAGCGTCTACAATGAGCAGTTCTTC
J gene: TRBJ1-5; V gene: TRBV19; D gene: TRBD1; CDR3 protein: CASRHTGDQPQHF; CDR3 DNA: TGTGCCAGTAGGCACACAGGGGATCAGCCCCAGCATTTT
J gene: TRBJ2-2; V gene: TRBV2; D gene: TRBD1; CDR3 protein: CASRGTGVYGAGELFF; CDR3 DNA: TGTGCCAGCAGGGGGACAGGGGTCTACGGAGCCGGGGAGCTGTTTTTT
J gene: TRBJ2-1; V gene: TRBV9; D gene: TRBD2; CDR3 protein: CASSVRPSGSDEQFF; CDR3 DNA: TGTGCCAGCAGCGTACGGCCTAGCGGGAGCGATGAGCAGTTCTTC
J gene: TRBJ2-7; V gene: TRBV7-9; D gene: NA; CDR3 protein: CASSSTGPSSYEQYF; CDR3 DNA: TGTGCCAGCAGCTCTACTGGACCTAGCTCCTACGAGCAGTACTTC
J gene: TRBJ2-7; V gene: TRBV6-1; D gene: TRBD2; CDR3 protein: CASSEVASGNDEQYF; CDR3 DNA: TGTGCCAGCAGTGAAGTGGCTAGCGGGAACGACGAGCAGTACTTC
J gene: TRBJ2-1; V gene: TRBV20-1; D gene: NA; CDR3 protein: CSASFGNEQFF; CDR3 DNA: TGCAGTGCTAGTTTCGGGAATGAGCAGTTCTTC
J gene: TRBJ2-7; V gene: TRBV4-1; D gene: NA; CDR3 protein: CASSNRDGFYEQYF; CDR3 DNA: TGCGCCAGCAGCAACCGGGACGGTTTCTACGAGCAGTACTTC
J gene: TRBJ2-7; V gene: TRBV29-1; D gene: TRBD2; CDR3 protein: CSVRGGSYEQYF; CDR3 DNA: TGCAGCGTTCGGGGGGGCTCCTACGAGCAGTACTTC
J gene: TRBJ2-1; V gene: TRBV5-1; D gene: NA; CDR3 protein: CASSPESSLEQFF; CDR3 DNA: TGCGCCAGCAGCCCGGAGAGTAGCCTTGAGCAGTTCTTC
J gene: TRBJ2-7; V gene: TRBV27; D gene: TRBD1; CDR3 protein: CASSKTGVPYEQYF; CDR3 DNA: TGTGCCAGCAGCAAAACAGGGGTGCCCTACGAGCAGTACTTC
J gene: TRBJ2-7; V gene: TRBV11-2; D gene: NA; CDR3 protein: CASSLTPEQYF; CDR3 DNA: TGTGCCAGCAGCTTAACCCCCGAGCAGTACTTC
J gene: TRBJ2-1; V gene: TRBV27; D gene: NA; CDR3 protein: CASSLRDSLNEQFF; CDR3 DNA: TGTGCCAGCAGTTTGCGGGACTCACTCAATGAGCAGTTCTTC
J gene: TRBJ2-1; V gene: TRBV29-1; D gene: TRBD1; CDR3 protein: CSVEGGGSSYNEQFF; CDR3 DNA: TGCAGCGTTGAAGGAGGGGGCTCTTCCTACAATGAGCAGTTCTTC
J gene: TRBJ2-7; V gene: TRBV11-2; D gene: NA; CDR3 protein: CASSLGVSGYEQYF; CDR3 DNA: TGTGCCAGCAGCTTAGGAGTCTCGGGCTACGAGCAGTACTTC
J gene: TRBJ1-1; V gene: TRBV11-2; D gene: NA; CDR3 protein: CASSFGTEAFF; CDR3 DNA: TGTGCCAGCAGCTTCGGCACTGAAGCTTTCTTT
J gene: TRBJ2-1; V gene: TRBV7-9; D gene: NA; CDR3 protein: CASSLVSAETPFF; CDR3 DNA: TGTGCCAGCAGCTTAGTTTCGGCCGAAACCCCGTTCTTC
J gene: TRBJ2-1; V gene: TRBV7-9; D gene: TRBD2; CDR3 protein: CASSLGIAGGPLGYNEQFF; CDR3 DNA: TGTGCCAGCAGCTTAGGCATAGCGGGAGGGCCACTGGGATACAATGAGCAGTTCTTC
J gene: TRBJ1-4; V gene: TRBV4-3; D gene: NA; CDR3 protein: CASSQDQVQLFF; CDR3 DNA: TGCGCCAGCAGCCAAGATCAGGTACAGCTGTTTTTT
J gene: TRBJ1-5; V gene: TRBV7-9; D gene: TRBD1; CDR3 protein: CASSTTGDSNQPQHF; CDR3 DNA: TGTGCCAGCAGCACGACAGGGGATAGCAATCAGCCCCAGCATTTT
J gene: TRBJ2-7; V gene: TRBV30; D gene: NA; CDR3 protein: CAWRDGAADSYEQYF; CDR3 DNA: TGTGCCTGGAGGGACGGGGCCGCTGACTCCTACGAGCAGTACTTC
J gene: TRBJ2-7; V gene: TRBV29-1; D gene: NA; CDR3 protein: CSVDIGSGSYEQYF; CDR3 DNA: TGCAGCGTTGATATCGGGAGCGGCTCCTACGAGCAGTACTTC
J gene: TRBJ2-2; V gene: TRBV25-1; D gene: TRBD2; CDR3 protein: CASTGTSGRGTGELFF; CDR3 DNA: TGTGCCAGCACCGGGACTAGCGGGAGAGGGACCGGGGAGCTGTTTTTT
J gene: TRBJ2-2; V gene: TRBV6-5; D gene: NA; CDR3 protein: CAIGAYTGELFF; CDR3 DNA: TGTGCCATCGGGGCGTACACCGGGGAGCTGTTTTTT
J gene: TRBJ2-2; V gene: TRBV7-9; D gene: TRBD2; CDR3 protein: CASSSTTSPGELFF; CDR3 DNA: TGTGCCAGCAGCTCTACGACTAGCCCCGGGGAGCTGTTTTTT
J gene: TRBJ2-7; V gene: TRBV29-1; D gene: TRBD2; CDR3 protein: CSATGWTSLSYEQYF; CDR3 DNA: TGCAGCGCGACAGGCTGGACTAGCCTTTCCTACGAGCAGTACTTC
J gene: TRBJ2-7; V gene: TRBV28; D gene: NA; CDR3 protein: CASTGTGGSYEQYF; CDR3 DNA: TGTGCCAGCACCGGAACCGGGGGAAGCTACGAGCAGTACTTC